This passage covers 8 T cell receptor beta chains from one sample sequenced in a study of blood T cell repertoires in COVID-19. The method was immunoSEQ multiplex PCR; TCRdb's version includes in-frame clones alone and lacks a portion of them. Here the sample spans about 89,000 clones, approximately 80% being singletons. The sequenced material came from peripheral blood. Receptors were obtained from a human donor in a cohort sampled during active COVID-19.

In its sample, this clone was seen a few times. The CDR3 reads CASSLFIDRGNSPLHF. For the CDR3, the DNA is TGTGCCAGCAGCTTATTTATAGACAGGGGAAATTCACCCCTCCACTTT. The genes are TRBV11-2 and TRBJ1-6; 8 positions agree with TRBD1. CDR3 size: 16 residues. V shed 2 bases, J shed 7 bases, and the junction held 7 bases outside the gene matches. Looked up from germline, CDR1 is SGHAT and CDR2 is FQNNGV.

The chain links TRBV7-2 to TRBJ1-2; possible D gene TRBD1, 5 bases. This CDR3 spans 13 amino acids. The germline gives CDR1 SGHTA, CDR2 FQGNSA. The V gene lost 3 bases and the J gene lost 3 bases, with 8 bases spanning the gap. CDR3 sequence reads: CASSFDRDYGYTF. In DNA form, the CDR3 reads TGTGCCAGCAGCTTTGACAGAGACTATGGCTACACCTTC.

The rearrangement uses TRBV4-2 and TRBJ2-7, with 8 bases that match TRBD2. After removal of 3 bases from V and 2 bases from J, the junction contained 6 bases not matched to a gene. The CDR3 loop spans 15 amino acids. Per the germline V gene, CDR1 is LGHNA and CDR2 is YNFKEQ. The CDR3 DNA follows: TGTGCCAGCAGCCAGTCAGCGGGAGACACCTACGAGCAGTACTTC. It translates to CASSQSAGDTYEQYF.

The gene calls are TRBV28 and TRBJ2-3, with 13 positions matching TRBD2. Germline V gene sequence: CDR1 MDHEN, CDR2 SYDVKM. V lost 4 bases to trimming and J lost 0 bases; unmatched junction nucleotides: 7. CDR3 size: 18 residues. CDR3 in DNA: TGTGCCAGCAGTTCCCCCAGGACTAGCGGGAGAAGCACAGATACGCAGTATTTT. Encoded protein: CASSSPRTSGRSTDTQYF.

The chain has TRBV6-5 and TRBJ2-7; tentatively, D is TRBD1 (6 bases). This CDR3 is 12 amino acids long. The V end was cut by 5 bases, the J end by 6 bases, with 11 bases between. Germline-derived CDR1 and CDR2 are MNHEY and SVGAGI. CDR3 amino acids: CASSHTGTEQYF. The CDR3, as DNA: TGTGCCAGCAGTCACACAGGGACCGAGCAGTACTTC.

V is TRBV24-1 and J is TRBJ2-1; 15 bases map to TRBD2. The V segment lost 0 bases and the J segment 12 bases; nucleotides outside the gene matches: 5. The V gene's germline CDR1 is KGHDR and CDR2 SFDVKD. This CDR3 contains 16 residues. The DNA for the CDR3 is TGTGCCACCAGTGATTTGCACGCGGGACTAGCGGGAGGGCAGTTCTTC. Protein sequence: CATSDLHAGLAGGQFF.

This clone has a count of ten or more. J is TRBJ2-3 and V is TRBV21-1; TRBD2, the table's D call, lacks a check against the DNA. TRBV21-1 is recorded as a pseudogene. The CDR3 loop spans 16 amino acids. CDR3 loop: CASSKVRLAAGDTQYF. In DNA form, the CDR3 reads TGTGCCAGCAGCAAAGTTAGACTAGCTGCAGGCGATACGCAGTATTTT.

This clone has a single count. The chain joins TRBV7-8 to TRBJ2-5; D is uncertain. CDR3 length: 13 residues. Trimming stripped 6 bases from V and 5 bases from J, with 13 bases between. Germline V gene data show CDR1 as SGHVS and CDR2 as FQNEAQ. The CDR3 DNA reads TGTGCCAGCAGGTCGAATCCACGGGAGACCCAGTACTTC. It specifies CASRSNPRETQYF.